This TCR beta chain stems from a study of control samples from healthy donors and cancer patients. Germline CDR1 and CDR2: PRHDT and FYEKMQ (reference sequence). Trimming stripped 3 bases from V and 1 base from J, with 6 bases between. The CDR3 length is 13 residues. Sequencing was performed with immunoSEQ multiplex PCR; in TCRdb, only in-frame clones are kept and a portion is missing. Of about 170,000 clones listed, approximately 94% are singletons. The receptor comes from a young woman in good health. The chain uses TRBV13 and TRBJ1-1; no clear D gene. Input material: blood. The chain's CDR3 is CASSFRRNTEAFF. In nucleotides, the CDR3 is TGTGCCAGCAGCTTCAGGAGGAACACTGAAGCTTTCTTT.